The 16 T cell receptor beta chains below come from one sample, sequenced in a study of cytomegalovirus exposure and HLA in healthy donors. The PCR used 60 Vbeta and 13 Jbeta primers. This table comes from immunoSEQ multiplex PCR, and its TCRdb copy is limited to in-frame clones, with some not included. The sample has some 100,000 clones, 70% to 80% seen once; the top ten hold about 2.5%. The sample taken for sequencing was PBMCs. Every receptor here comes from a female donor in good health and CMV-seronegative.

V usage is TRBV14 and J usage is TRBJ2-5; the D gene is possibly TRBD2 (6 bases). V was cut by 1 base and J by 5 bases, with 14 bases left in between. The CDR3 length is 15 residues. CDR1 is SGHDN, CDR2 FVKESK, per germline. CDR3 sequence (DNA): TGTGCCAGCAGCCAAGGGATAGCGGTGAGGGAGACCCAGTACTTC. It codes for CASSQGIAVRETQYF.

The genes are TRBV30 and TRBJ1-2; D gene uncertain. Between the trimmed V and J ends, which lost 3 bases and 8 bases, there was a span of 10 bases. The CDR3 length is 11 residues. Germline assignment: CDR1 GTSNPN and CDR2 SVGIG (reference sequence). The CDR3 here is CAWSPSNGYTF. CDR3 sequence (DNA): TGTGCCTGGAGCCCCTCTAACGGCTACACCTTC.

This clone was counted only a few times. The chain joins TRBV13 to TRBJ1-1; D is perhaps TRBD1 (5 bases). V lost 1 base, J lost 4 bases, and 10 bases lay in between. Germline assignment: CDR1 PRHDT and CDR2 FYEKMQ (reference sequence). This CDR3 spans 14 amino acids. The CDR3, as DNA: TGTGCCAGCAGCTTAGATCTAGGGGTCACTGAAGCTTTCTTT. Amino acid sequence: CASSLDLGVTEAFF. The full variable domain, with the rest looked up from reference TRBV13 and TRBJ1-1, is AAGVIQSPRHLIKEKRETATLKCYPIPRHDTVYWYQQGPGQDPQFLISFYEKMQSDKGSIPDRFSAQQFSDYHSELNMSSLELGDSALYFCASSLDLGVTEAFFGQGTRLTVV.

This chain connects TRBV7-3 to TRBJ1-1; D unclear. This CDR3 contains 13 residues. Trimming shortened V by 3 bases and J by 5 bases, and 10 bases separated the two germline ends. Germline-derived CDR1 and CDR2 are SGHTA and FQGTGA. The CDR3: CASSLEVATEAFF. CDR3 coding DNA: TGTGCCAGCAGCTTGGAGGTGGCGACTGAAGCTTTCTTT. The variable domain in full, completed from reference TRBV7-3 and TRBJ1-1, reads GAGVSQTPSNKVTEKGKYVELRCDPISGHTALYWYRQSLGQGPEFLIYFQGTGAADDSGLPNDRFFAVRPEGSVSTLKIQRTERGDSAVYLCASSLEVATEAFFGQGTRLTVV.

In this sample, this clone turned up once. The CDR3, as DNA: TGTGCCAGCAGCTTGATTCGGACAGGGGATAGGGGAGAAAAACTGTTTTTT. Protein product: CASSLIRTGDRGEKLFF. The chain recombines TRBV5-5 with TRBJ1-4; 9 bases fit TRBD1. V lost 1 base, J lost 8 bases, and 12 bases stayed unmatched. CDR1 is SGHKS, CDR2 YYEKEE, per germline (reference sequence). The CDR3 consists of 17 residues. Drawing the rest from reference TRBV5-5 and TRBJ1-4, the complete variable domain is DAGVTQSPTHLIKTRGQQVTLRCSPISGHKSVSWYQQVLGQGPQFIFQYYEKEERGRGNFPDRFSARQFPNYSSELNVNALLLGDSALYLCASSLIRTGDRGEKLFFGSGTQLSVL.

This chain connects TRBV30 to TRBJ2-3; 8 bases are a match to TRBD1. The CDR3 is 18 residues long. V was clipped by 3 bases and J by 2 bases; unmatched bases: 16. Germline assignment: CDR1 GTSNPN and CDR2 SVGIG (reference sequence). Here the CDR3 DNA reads TGTGCCTGGAGAGAATTCCGCCCGGGACAGGAAAACACAGATACGCAGTATTTT. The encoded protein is CAWREFRPGQENTDTQYF.

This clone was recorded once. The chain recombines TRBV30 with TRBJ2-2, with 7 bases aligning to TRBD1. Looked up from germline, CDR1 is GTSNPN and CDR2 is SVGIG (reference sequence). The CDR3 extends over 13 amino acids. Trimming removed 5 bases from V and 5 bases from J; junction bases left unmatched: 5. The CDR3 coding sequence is TGTGCCTGGGACAGGGTTAAGACCGGGGAGCTGTTTTTT. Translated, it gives CAWDRVKTGELFF.

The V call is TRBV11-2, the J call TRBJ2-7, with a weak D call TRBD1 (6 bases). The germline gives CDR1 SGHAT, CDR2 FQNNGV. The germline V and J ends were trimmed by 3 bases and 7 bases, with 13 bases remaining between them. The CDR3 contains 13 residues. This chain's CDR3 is CASSLIRTAEQYF. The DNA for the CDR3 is TGTGCCAGCAGCTTGATCCGGACAGCTGAGCAGTACTTC.

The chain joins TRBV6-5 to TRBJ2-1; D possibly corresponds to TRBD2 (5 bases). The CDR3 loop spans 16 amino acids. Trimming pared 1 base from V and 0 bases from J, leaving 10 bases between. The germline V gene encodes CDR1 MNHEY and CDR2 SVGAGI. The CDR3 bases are TGTGCCAGCAGTTACTTCTCCGGGGACTCCTACAATGAGCAGTTCTTC. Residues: CASSYFSGDSYNEQFF.

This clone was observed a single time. The CDR3 sequence is CASSPSNPTGRGGRETQYF. The CDR3 coding sequence is TGTGCCAGCAGCCCATCCAATCCCACGGGGCGAGGGGGTAGGGAGACCCAGTACTTC. This chain connects TRBV5-4 to TRBJ2-5; D might be TRBD1 (6 bases). Germline-derived CDR1 and CDR2 are SGHNT and YYREEE (reference sequence). The CDR3 spans 19 residues. V was clipped by 4 bases and J by 5 bases, with 30 bases between them.

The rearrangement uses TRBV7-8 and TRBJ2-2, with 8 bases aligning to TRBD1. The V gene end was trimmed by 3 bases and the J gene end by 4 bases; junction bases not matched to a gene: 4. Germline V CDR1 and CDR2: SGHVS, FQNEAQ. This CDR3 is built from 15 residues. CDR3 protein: CASSFYDRGTGELFF. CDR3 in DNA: TGTGCCAGCAGCTTCTACGACAGGGGCACCGGGGAGCTGTTTTTT. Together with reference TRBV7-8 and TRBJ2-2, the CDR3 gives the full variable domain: GAGVSQSPRYKVAKRGQDVALRCDPISGHVSLFWYQQALGQGPEFLTYFQNEAQLDKSGLPSDRFFAERPEGSVSTLKIQRTQQEDSAVYLCASSFYDRGTGELFFGEGSRLTVL.

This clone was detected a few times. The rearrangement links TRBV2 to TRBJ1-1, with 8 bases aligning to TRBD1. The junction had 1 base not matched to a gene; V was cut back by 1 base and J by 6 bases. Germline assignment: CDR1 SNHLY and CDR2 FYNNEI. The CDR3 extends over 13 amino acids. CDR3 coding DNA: TGTGCCAGCAGTGAAGGACAGGGGTCTGAAGCTTTCTTT. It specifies CASSEGQGSEAFF.

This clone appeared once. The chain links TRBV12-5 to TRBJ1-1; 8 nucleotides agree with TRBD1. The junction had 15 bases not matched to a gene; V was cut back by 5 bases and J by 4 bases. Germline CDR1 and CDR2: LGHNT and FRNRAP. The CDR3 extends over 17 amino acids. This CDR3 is CASGPGRDRRMSTEAFF. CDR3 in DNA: TGTGCTAGTGGTCCCGGCCGGGACAGGCGAATGAGCACTGAAGCTTTCTTT.

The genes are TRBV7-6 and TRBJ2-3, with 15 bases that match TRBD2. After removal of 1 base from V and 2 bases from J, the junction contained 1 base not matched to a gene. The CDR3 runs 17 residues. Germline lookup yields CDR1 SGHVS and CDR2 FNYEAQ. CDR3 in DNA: TGTGCCAGCAGCTTAGGGACTAGCGGGGGGGCCACAGATACGCAGTATTTT. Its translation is CASSLGTSGGATDTQYF.

This chain's CDR3 is CASSRGQVGGYTF. The CDR3 DNA reads as TGTGCCAGCAGCCGCGGACAGGTGGGTGGCTACACCTTC. The chain combines TRBV4-2 with TRBJ1-2; TRBD1 matches at 7 bases. CDR1 is LGHNA and CDR2 is YNFKEQ in the germline V gene. V lost 4 bases and J lost 7; bases outside the gene matches: 6. This CDR3 comprises 13 residues.

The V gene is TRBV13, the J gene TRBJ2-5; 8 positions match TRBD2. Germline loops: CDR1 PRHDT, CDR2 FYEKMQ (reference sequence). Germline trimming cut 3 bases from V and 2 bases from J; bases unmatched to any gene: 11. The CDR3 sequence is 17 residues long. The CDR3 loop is CASSFLSERGKQETQYF. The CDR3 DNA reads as TGTGCCAGCAGCTTCCTCAGTGAGCGGGGGAAACAAGAGACCCAGTACTTC. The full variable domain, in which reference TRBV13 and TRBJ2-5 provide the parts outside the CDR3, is AAGVIQSPRHLIKEKRETATLKCYPIPRHDTVYWYQQGPGQDPQFLISFYEKMQSDKGSIPDRFSAQQFSDYHSELNMSSLELGDSALYFCASSFLSERGKQETQYFGPGTRLLVL.